This T cell receptor (beta chain) was observed in a study of T cell clonotyping in hematopoietic cell transplantation. Germline V gives CDR1 MNHEY, CDR2 SVGAGI. The CDR3 totals 14 residues. V gave up 4 bases and J gave up 8 bases, with 16 bases separating them. Stated time point: recipient sample about 28 days before transplant, after cytoreduction. Generated by immunoSEQ multiplex PCR, the TCRdb table keeps only in-frame clones and is missing some. This sample has around 25,000 clones; under 85% occur once, and the top ten carry around 6.3%. This clonotype originated in a man aged 45 to 65 with myelodysplastic syndrome. Some clones in this sample may be carry-over from other donors' samples. This chain links TRBV6-5 with TRBJ2-3, with D possibly TRBD2 on 5 matching bases. The sequencing used peripheral blood mononuclear cells, collected before stem cell transplant. The CDR3 sequence is CASSSDSLLGTQYF. The CDR3 DNA reads as TGTGCCAGCAGTTCGGACTCCCTTTTGGGTACGCAGTATTTT.